This T cell receptor beta chain was sequenced during a study of T cell clones after liver transplantation. Findings and limits, study-wide: These preliminary findings come from unstandardized post-transplant sampling times.

Trimming took off 2 bases at V and 8 bases at J, with 21 bases between the two ends. The CDR3 is 16 amino acids. Germline-derived CDR1 and CDR2 are MDHEN and SYDVKM. Turning to this clone: Its specificity is not known.

Clones were sequenced by immunoSEQ multiplex PCR, and TCRdb holds only the in-frame ones, with some missing. The repertoire holds approximately 22,000 clones, 80% to 95% seen once, with 20% to 25% in the top ten. The J gene is TRBJ1-2, the V gene TRBV28, with D unresolved. Sequencing used CD8+ T cells from blood, obtained around 25 months after liver transplant. The TCR sequence derives from a human patient who received a liver transplant. The T cells may partly be graft donor cells. This CDR3 is CASSLEFTWEDDGYTF. CDR3 sequence (DNA): TGTGCCAGCAGTTTAGAGTTCACGTGGGAGGACGACGGCTACACCTTC.